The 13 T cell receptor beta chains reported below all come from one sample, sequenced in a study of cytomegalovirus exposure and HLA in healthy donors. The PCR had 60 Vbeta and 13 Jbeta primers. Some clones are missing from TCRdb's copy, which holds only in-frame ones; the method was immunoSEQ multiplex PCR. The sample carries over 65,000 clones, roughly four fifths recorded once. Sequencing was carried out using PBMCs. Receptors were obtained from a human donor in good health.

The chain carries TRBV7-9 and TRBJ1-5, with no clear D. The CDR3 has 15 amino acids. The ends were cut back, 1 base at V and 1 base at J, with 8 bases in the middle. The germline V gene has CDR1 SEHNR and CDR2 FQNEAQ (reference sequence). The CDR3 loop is CASSLGAGSNQPQHF. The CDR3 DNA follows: TGTGCCAGCAGCTTAGGCGCGGGGAGCAATCAGCCCCAGCATTTT. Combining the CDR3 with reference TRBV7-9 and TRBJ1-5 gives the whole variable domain DTGVSQNPRHKITKRGQNVTFRCDPISEHNRLYWYRQTLGQGPEFLTYFQNEAQLEKSRLLSDRFSAERPKGSFSTLEIQRTEQGDSAMYLCASSLGAGSNQPQHFGDGTRLSIL.

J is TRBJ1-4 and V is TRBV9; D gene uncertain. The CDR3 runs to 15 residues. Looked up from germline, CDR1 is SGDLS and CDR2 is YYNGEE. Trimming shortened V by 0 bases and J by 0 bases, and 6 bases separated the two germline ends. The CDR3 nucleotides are TGTGCCAGCAGCGTAGGAGATGCAACTAATGAAAAACTGTTTTTT. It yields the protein CASSVGDATNEKLFF.

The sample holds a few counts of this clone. CDR3 protein: CASSQDIAYQETQYF. In DNA, the CDR3 is TGCGCCAGCAGCCAAGATATAGCGTACCAAGAGACCCAGTACTTC. This chain uses TRBV4-3 with TRBJ2-5; the D gene is possibly TRBD2 (5 bases). The CDR3 has 15 amino acids. V dropped 0 bases and J dropped 0 bases, with 8 bases sitting between them. The V gene's germline CDR1 is LGHNA and CDR2 YSLEER.

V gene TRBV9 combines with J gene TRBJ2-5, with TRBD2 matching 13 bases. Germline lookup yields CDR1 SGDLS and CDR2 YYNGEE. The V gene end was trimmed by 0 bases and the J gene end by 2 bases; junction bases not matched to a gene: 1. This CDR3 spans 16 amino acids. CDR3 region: CASSVGTSGGQETQYF. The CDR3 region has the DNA TGTGCCAGCAGCGTAGGGACTAGCGGGGGTCAAGAGACCCAGTACTTC.

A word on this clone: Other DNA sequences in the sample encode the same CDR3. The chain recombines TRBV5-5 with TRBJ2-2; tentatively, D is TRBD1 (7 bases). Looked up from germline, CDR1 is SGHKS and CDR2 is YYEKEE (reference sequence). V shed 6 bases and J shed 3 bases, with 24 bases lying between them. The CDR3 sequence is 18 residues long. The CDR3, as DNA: TGTGCCAGCAACCAACGGCAGGGGGAGGATCCGTACACCGGGGAGCTGTTTTTT. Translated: CASNQRQGEDPYTGELFF.

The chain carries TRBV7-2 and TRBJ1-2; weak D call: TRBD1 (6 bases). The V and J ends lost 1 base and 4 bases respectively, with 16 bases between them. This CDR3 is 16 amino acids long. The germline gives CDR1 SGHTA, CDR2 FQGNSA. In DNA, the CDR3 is TGTGCCAGCAGCTTAGGGGGGCAGGGTGTGTCCTATGGCTACACCTTC. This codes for CASSLGGQGVSYGYTF.

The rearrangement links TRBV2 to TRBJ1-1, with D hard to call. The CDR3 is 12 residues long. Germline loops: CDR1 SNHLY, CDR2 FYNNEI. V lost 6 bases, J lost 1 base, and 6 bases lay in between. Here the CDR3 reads CASRRPNTEAFF. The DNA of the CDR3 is TGTGCCAGCAGGCGGCCGAACACTGAAGCTTTCTTT.

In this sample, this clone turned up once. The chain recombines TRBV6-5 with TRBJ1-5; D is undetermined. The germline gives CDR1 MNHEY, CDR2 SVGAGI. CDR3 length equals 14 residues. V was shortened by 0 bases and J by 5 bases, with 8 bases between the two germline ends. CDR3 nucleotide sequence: TGTGCCAGCAGTTACTCGCGGCAGTATCAGCCCCAGCATTTT. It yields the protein CASSYSRQYQPQHF.

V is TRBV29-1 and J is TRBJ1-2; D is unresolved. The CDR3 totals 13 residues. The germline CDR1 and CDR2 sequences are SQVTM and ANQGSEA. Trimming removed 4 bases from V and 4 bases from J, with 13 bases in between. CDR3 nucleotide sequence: TGCAGCGTTGTGGTTTCGGGGATCTATGGCTACACCTTC. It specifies CSVVVSGIYGYTF.

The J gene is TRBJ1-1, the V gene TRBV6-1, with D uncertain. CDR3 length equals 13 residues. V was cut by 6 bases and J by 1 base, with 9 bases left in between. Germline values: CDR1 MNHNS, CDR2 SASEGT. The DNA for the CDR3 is TGTGCCAGCAGCCGCGGTGGGAACACTGAAGCTTTCTTT. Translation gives CASSRGGNTEAFF.

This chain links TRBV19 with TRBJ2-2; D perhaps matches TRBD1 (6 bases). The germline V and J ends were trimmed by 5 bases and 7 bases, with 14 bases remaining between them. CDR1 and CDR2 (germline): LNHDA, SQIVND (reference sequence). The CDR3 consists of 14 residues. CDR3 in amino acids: CASSGDIRGGELFF. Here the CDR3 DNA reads TGTGCCAGTAGTGGGGACATTAGGGGCGGGGAGCTGTTTTTT.

The CDR3 protein is CATRPPGQGDSPLHF. Written as DNA, the CDR3 is TGTGCCACCAGGCCTCCGGGACAGGGGGATTCACCCCTCCACTTT. The chain carries TRBV27 and TRBJ1-6; 11 bases agree with TRBD1. Germline V lookup: CDR1 MNHEY, CDR2 SMNVEV (reference sequence). V shed 10 bases, J shed 8 bases, and the junction held 10 bases outside the gene matches. CDR3 length equals 15 residues.

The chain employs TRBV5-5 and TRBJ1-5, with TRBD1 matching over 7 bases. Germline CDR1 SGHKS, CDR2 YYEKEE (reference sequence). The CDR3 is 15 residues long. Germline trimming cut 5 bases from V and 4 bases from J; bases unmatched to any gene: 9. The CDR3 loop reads CASSFTGVGNQPQHF. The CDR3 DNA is TGTGCCAGCAGTTTCACAGGGGTAGGGAATCAGCCCCAGCATTTT. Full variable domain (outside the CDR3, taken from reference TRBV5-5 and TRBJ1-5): DAGVTQSPTHLIKTRGQQVTLRCSPISGHKSVSWYQQVLGQGPQFIFQYYEKEERGRGNFPDRFSARQFPNYSSELNVNALLLGDSALYLCASSFTGVGNQPQHFGDGTRLSIL.